This TCR beta chain was obtained from a study of spatial heterogeneity in lung cancer. Whole-study findings and limits: Follow-up blood showed ubiquitous expanded tumor TCRs less than blood at resection did.

This CDR3 spans 17 amino acids. Germline CDR1 reads MDHEN; CDR2 reads SYDVKM. Trimming cost V 5 bases and J 4 bases; bases outside gene matches: 17. Time point: sample taken at primary tumor resection. This clonotype was recorded at least ten times. Its specificity is unknown. Every individual TCR cDNA molecule carried its own unique molecular identifier, which allowed correction of PCR and sequencing errors. TCRdb re-derived calls from the 5' RACE reads in MiXCR, one entry per CDR3 protein. The table records about 40,000 distinct CDR3 sequences, approximately 5.6% of them present only once. The genes are TRBV28 and TRBJ2-7, with 7 positions matching TRBD1. The receptor's source is a female donor with early-stage non-small cell lung cancer. The sample here was PBMCs, taken at surgery. The CDR3, as DNA: TGTGCCAGCAGTCCCTACGTTCACAGGGGCCTACCTTACGAGCAGTACTTC. Translated: CASSPYVHRGLPYEQYF.